Shown below are 20 T cell receptor beta chains from a single sample sequenced in a study of blood T cell repertoires in COVID-19. Libraries were prepared by immunoSEQ multiplex PCR; TCRdb keeps only in-frame clonotypes and omits some of them. The sample shows 250,000 or so clones, around 81% of them seen only once. The specimen sequenced was PBMCs or T cells enriched from blood (not recorded which). These receptors all come from a man aged 45-60 years who had recovered from COVID-19.

The J gene is TRBJ2-7, the V gene TRBV9; no reliable D call. Germline CDR1 reads SGDLS; CDR2 reads YYNGEE. Trimming stripped 0 bases from V and 3 bases from J, with 10 bases between. This CDR3 has 14 residues. The CDR3 region has the DNA TGTGCCAGCAGCGTAGGTGTCAGAAACTACGAGCAGTACTTC. As protein: CASSVGVRNYEQYF.

The chain employs TRBV5-1 and TRBJ1-6, with D possibly being TRBD1 (5 bases). Trimming took off 2 bases at V and 7 bases at J, with 13 bases between the two ends. The germline gives CDR1 SGHRS, CDR2 YFSETQ. The CDR3 extends over 15 amino acids. The CDR3 loop reads CASSFGGNENSPLHF. CDR3 in DNA: TGCGCCAGCAGCTTCGGGGGGAATGAGAATTCACCCCTCCACTTT.

CDR3 DNA sequence: TGTGCCAGTAGTAGGGGCGGAGTAGGCAATCAGCCCCAGCATTTT. Amino acids: CASSRGGVGNQPQHF. V gene TRBV19 combines with J gene TRBJ1-5, with a possible D match to TRBD1 (5 bases). Germline V lookup: CDR1 LNHDA, CDR2 SQIVND (reference sequence). Trimming took 4 bases from V and 2 from J, leaving 12 bases between them. This CDR3 spans 15 amino acids. The whole variable domain, remainder taken from reference TRBV19 and TRBJ1-5, is DGGITQSPKYLFRKEGQNVTLSCEQNLNHDAMYWYRQDPGQGLRLIYYSQIVNDFQKGDIAEGYSVSREKKESFPLTVTSAQKNPTAFYLCASSRGGVGNQPQHFGDGTRLSIL.

CDR3 DNA: TGTGCCAGCAGTTCGTCCCGGGACAGGGCTTCACCCCTCCACTTT. Translated: CASSSSRDRASPLHF. The chain recombines TRBV6-5 with TRBJ1-6; 9 bases are a match to TRBD1. The germline gives CDR1 MNHEY, CDR2 SVGAGI. J was trimmed by 9 bases and V by 4 bases; bases with no gene match: 7. The CDR3 has 15 amino acids.

This clone appeared once. This chain uses TRBV7-2 with TRBJ2-1, with a possible D match to TRBD2 (6 bases). The V gene's germline CDR1 is SGHTA and CDR2 FQGNSA. V lost 8 bases and J 7 bases, leaving 9 bases between the germline ends. The CDR3 runs 11 residues. The CDR3 is CASAGRNEQFF. CDR3 DNA: TGTGCCAGCGCGGGGAGGAATGAGCAGTTCTTC.

V is TRBV9 and J is TRBJ1-1; 12 bases match TRBD1. Trimming took 0 bases from V and 7 from J; bases not matched to a gene: 7. This CDR3 is built from 16 residues. The germline CDR1 and CDR2 sequences are SGDLS and YYNGEE. CDR3 protein: CASSVAVGQGAGEAFF. Written as DNA, the CDR3 is TGTGCCAGCAGCGTAGCTGTGGGACAGGGGGCTGGTGAAGCTTTCTTT.

This clone occurred a few times. The chain links TRBV7-9 to TRBJ1-5; D is unclear. Germline V gene lookup returns CDR1 SEHNR and CDR2 FQNEAQ (reference sequence). The ends were cut back, 3 bases at V and 5 bases at J, with 8 bases in the middle. The CDR3 is 13 amino acids. The CDR3 region is CASSFDGYQPQHF. The DNA of the CDR3 is TGTGCCAGCAGCTTTGATGGCTATCAGCCCCAGCATTTT. The variable domain in full, completed from reference TRBV7-9 and TRBJ1-5, reads DTGVSQNPRHKITKRGQNVTFRCDPISEHNRLYWYRQTLGQGPEFLTYFQNEAQLEKSRLLSDRFSAERPKGSFSTLEIQRTEQGDSAMYLCASSFDGYQPQHFGDGTRLSIL.

The chain couples TRBV19 to TRBJ1-1; TRBD1 aligns across 7 bases. This CDR3 comprises 14 residues. From germline, CDR1 is LNHDA and CDR2 SQIVND (reference sequence). The V gene end was trimmed by 2 bases and the J gene end by 5 bases; junction bases not matched to a gene: 5. The CDR3 region has the DNA TGTGCCAGTAGTATACGGGCAGGGGGTACTGAAGCTTTCTTT. Its translation: CASSIRAGGTEAFF.

This clone was picked up one time. The rearrangement joins TRBV2 to TRBJ1-6; D unresolved. The CDR3 contains 16 residues. Germline loops: CDR1 SNHLY, CDR2 FYNNEI. V lost 0 bases to trimming and J lost 10 bases, with 16 bases between them. The CDR3 is CASSEANQVIGSPLHF. In DNA form, the CDR3 reads TGTGCCAGCAGTGAAGCGAACCAGGTGATTGGATCACCCCTCCACTTT.

The chain uses TRBV4-1 and TRBJ1-2; possibly TRBD1 for D (5 bases). This CDR3 has 13 residues. Germline lookup yields CDR1 MGHRA and CDR2 YSYEKL. Trimming removed 4 bases at V and 8 bases at J, with 14 bases between. The DNA for the CDR3 is TGCGCCAGCAGCCGAATCCAGGGTGCCGGCTACACCTTC. This encodes CASSRIQGAGYTF.

This chain connects TRBV28 to TRBJ1-4; D call uncertain. With 6 bases removed from V and 5 bases from J, the gap between germline ends came to 10 bases. The germline gives CDR1 MDHEN, CDR2 SYDVKM. This CDR3 is 13 amino acids long. CDR3 region: CASRGSLNEKLFF. The CDR3 DNA is TGTGCCAGCAGGGGGAGCCTCAATGAAAAACTGTTTTTT.

The chain combines TRBV4-2 with TRBJ2-1; D may be TRBD1 (5 bases). The germline CDR1 and CDR2 sequences are LGHNA and YNFKEQ. The CDR3 is made up of 14 amino acids. The V gene lost 0 bases and the J gene lost 5 bases, with 8 bases spanning the gap. Written as DNA, the CDR3 is TGTGCCAGCAGCCAAGAAGGGGCCGACAATGAGCAGTTCTTC. Translating gives CASSQEGADNEQFF.

This clone has a handful of counts. The chain is built from TRBV6-1 and TRBJ1-5, with no clear D. This CDR3 spans 14 amino acids. Deletions cut 3 bases from V and 4 bases from J, with 10 bases between. Germline V CDR1 and CDR2: MNHNS, SASEGT. CDR3 sequence (DNA): TGTGCCAGCAGTGATAACGGTTGGAATCAGCCCCAGCATTTT. It is translated as CASSDNGWNQPQHF.

Here the CDR3 reads CASSRQAYEQYF. The CDR3 nucleotides read TGTGCCAGCTCACGCCAGGCCTACGAGCAGTACTTC. V and J are TRBV18 and TRBJ2-7, with D unresolved. The germline V and J ends were trimmed by 4 bases and 2 bases, with 6 bases remaining between them. CDR3 length equals 12 residues. Germline V gives CDR1 KGHSH, CDR2 LQKENI. Full variable domain (rest looked up from reference TRBV18 and TRBJ2-7): NAGVMQNPRHLVRRRGQEARLRCSPMKGHSHVYWYRQLPEEGLKFMVYLQKENIIDESGMPKERFSAEFPKEGPSILRIQQVVRGDSAAYFCASSRQAYEQYFGPGTRLTVT.

The genes are TRBV12-5 and TRBJ2-5, with 13 bases aligning to TRBD2. The V segment lost 6 bases and the J segment 4 bases; nucleotides outside the gene matches: 11. The CDR3 length is 17 residues. CDR1 and CDR2 from the germline V gene are LGHNT and FRNRAP. CDR3 coding DNA: TGTGCTAGTGGAAATGCCGGGACTAGCGGGATTGGAGAGACCCAGTACTTC. This translates into CASGNAGTSGIGETQYF. Variable domain in full (rest from reference TRBV12-5 and TRBJ2-5): DARVTQTPRHKVTEMGQEVTMRCQPILGHNTVFWYRQTMMQGLELLAYFRNRAPLDDSGMPKDRFSAEMPDATLATLKIQPSEPRDSAVYFCASGNAGTSGIGETQYFGPGTRLLVL.

The chain couples TRBV2 to TRBJ1-6, with 7 bases lining up with TRBD1. CDR1 and CDR2 from the germline V gene are SNHLY and FYNNEI. The CDR3 has 15 residues. J was trimmed by 5 bases and V by 6 bases; bases with no gene match: 7. DNA of the CDR3: TGTGCCAGCAGCCAAGGGGGGACAGATAATTCACCCCTCCACTTT. Translation: CASSQGGTDNSPLHF. Complete variable domain (other parts from reference TRBV2 and TRBJ1-6): EPEVTQTPSHQVTQMGQEVILRCVPISNHLYFYWYRQILGQKVEFLVSFYNNEISEKSEIFDDQFSVERPDGSNFTLKIRSTKLEDSAMYFCASSQGGTDNSPLHFGNGTRLTVT.

The rearrangement joins TRBV10-2 to TRBJ1-2; TRBD1 matches 9 bases. Germline lookup yields CDR1 WSHSY and CDR2 SAAADI. V lost 6 bases, J lost 4 bases, and 3 bases stayed unmatched. The CDR3 is made up of 13 amino acids. CDR3 coding DNA: TGCGCCAGCAGGGACAGGGGCCGCTATGGCTACACCTTC. Translation: CASRDRGRYGYTF.

This clone was seen only once. The V gene is TRBV5-6, the J gene TRBJ2-2; D remains unclear. Germline values: CDR1 SGHDT, CDR2 YYEEEE. V lost 2 bases, J lost 7 bases, and 18 bases lay in between. This CDR3 contains 16 residues. CDR3 protein: CASSFPPGMTGGELFF. The CDR3 DNA follows: TGTGCCAGCAGCTTCCCCCCAGGCATGACCGGCGGGGAGCTGTTTTTT.

The rearrangement joins TRBV3-1 (or the pseudogene TRBV3-2) to TRBJ1-1, with D perhaps TRBD1 (6 bases). The CDR3 totals 13 residues. Germline CDR1 and CDR2: LGHDT and YNNKEL (reference sequence). With 5 bases removed from V and 5 bases from J, the gap between germline ends came to 12 bases. The CDR3 nucleotides read TGTGCCAGCAGCAAAGGGGGAGGGACTGAAGCTTTCTTT. This translates into CASSKGGGTEAFF.

The chain couples TRBV9 to TRBJ2-6; D gene unclear. The germline V gene has CDR1 SGDLS and CDR2 YYNGEE. This CDR3 contains 14 residues. Trimming removed 4 bases from V and 2 bases from J, with 7 bases in between. The CDR3 DNA reads TGTGCCAGCAGCCCCTTCCCTGGGGCCAACGTCCTGACTTTC. Residues: CASSPFPGANVLTF. Looking up the rest from reference TRBV9 and TRBJ2-6 gives the full variable domain: DSGVTQTPKHLITATGQRVTLRCSPRSGDLSVYWYQQSLDQGLQFLIQYYNGEERAKGNILERFSAQQFPDLHSELNLSSLELGDSALYFCASSPFPGANVLTFGAGSRLTVL.